The source of this T cell receptor beta chain is a study of graft-versus-host responses after intestinal transplantation. Whole-study context: Every transplant recipient was induced with anti-thymocyte globulin, then maintained on tacrolimus and steroids for about 3 years. Overall study findings and caveats: Clonal ratios of graft-versus-host to host-versus-graft in allografts were high for patients exhibiting graft-donor T cell macrochimerism. Ileal or blood samples showed some GvH clones first, and such clones were also found in recipient marrow.

Method: immunoSEQ multiplex PCR; TCRdb's copy keeps in-frame clones and lacks some. There are under 65,000 clones in the sample; about 94% occur only once, and 0.38% lies in the top ten. The CDR3 runs 14 residues. CDR1 KGHSH and CDR2 LQKENI come from the germline V gene. V was pared by 3 bases and J by 2 bases, with 11 bases between. On this clone itself: The target antigen is unknown.

Here the sequenced sample was unstimulated CD4+ T cells sorted from spleen or lymph node cells, taken before transplant. The V and J genes are TRBV18 and TRBJ2-7; no reliable D call. The sequence derives from a human donor who was the organ donor for an intestinal transplant. CDR3 sequence: CASSPGLLPYEQYF. The CDR3 coding sequence is TGTGCCAGCTCACCCGGTCTGCTTCCCTACGAGCAGTACTTC. Full variable domain (remainder filled in from reference TRBV18 and TRBJ2-7): NAGVMQNPRHLVRRRGQEARLRCSPMKGHSHVYWYRQLPEEGLKFMVYLQKENIIDESGMPKERFSAEFPKEGPSILRIQQVVRGDSAAYFCASSPGLLPYEQYFGPGTRLTVT.